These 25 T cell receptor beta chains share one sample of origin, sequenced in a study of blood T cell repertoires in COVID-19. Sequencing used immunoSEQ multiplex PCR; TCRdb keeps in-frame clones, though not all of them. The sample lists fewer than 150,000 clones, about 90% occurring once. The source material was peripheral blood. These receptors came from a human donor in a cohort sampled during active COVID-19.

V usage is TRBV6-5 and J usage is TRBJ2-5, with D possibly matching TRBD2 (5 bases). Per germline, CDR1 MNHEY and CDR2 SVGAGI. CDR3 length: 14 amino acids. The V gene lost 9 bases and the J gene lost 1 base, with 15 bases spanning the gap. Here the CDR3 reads CASGTRTGQETQYF. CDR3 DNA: TGTGCCAGTGGAACTCGGACTGGCCAAGAGACCCAGTACTTC.

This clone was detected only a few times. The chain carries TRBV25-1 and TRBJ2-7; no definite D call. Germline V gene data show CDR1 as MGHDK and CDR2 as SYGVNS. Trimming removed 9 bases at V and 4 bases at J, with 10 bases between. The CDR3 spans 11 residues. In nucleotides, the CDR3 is TGTGCCAGTACTCAGGCGTACGAGCAGTACTTC. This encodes CASTQAYEQYF.

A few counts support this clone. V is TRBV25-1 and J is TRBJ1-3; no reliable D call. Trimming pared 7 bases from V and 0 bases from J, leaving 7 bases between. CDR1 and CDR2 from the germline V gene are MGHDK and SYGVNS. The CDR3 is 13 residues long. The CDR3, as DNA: TGTGCCAGCAATTTCGGCTCTGGAAACACCATATATTTT. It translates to CASNFGSGNTIYF.

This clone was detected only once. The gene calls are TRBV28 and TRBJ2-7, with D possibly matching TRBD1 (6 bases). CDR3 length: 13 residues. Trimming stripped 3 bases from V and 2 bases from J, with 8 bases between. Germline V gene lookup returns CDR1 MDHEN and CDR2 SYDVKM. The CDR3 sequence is CASSFSGAYEQYF. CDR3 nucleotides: TGTGCCAGCAGTTTCTCAGGGGCCTACGAGCAGTACTTC.

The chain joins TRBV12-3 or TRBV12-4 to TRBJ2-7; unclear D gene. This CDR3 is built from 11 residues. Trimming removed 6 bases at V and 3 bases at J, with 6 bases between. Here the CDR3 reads CASSLVYEQYF. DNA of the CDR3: TGTGCCAGCAGCCTCGTCTACGAGCAGTACTTC.

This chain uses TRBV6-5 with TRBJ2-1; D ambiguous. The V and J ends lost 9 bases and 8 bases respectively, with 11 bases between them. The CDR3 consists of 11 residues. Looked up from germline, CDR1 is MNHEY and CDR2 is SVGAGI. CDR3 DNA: TGTGCCAGGTGGAGTCGCCATGAGCAGTTCTTC. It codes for CARWSRHEQFF.

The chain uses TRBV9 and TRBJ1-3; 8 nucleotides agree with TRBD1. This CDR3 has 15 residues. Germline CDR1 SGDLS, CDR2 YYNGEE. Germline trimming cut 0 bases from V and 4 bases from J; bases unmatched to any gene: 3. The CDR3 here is CASSVVDRVGNTIYF. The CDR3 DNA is TGTGCCAGCAGCGTAGTGGACAGGGTAGGAAACACCATATATTTT.

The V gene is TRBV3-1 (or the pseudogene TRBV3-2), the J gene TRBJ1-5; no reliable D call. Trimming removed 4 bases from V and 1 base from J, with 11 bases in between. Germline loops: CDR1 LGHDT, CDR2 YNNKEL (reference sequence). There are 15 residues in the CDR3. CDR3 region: CASSLGVGSNQPQHF. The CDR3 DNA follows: TGTGCCAGCAGCCTCGGGGTCGGGAGCAATCAGCCCCAGCATTTT.

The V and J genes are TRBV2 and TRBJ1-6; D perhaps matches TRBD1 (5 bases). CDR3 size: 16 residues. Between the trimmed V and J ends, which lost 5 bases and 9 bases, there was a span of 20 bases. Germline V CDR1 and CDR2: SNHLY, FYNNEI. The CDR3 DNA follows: TGTGCCAGCAGTACCCGGGACTATTGGCAGGGTTCACCCCTCCACTTT. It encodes CASSTRDYWQGSPLHF.

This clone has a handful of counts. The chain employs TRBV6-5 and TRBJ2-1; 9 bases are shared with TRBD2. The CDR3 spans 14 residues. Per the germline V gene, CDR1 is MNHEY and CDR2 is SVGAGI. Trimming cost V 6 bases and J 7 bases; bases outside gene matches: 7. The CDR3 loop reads CASRNSGRINEQFF. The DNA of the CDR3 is TGTGCCAGCAGAAATAGCGGGAGAATTAATGAGCAGTTCTTC.

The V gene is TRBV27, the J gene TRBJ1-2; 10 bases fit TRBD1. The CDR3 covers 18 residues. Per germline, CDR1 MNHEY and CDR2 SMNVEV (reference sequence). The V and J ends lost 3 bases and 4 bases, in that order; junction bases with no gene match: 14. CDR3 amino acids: CASSLGTGEIRGGYGYTF. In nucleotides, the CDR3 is TGTGCCAGCAGTTTGGGGACAGGGGAAATTAGGGGGGGCTATGGCTACACCTTC.

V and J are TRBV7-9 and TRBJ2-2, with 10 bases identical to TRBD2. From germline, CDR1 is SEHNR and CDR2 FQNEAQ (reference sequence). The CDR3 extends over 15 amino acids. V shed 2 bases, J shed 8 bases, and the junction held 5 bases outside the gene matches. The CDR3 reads CASSLLLLAGGELFF. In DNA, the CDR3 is TGTGCCAGCAGCTTATTGTTACTAGCGGGAGGGGAGCTGTTTTTT.

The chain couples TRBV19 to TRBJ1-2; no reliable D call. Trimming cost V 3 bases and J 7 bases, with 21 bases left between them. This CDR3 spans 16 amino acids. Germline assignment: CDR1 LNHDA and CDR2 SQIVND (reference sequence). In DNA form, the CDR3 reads TGTGCCAGTAGTATCCTCCAGGCCCCAGCCCAGAGTGGCTACACCTTC. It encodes CASSILQAPAQSGYTF.

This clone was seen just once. As DNA, the CDR3 is TGTGCCAGCTCACCACGGGGACAGGGACTGGGCAATGAGCAGTTCTTC. This sequence encodes CASSPRGQGLGNEQFF. This rearrangement joins TRBV18 to TRBJ2-1; the match to TRBD1 covers 9 bases. V was clipped by 1 base and J by 6 bases; unmatched bases: 7. CDR3 length: 16 amino acids. From germline, CDR1 is KGHSH and CDR2 LQKENI.

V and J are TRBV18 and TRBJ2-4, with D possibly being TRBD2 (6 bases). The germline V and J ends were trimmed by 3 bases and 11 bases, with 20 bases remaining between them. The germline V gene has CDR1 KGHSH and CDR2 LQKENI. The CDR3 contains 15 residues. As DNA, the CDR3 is TGTGCCAGCTCACCCGACGCGGGGCGCATGGGATTTCAGTACTTC. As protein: CASSPDAGRMGFQYF.

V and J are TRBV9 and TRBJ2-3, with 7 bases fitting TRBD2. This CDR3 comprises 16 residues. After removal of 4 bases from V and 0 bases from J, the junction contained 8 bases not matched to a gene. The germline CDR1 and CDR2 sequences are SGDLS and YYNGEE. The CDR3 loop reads CASSPRAGTSTDTQYF. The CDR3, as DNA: TGTGCCAGCAGCCCGAGAGCGGGGACTAGCACAGATACGCAGTATTTT.

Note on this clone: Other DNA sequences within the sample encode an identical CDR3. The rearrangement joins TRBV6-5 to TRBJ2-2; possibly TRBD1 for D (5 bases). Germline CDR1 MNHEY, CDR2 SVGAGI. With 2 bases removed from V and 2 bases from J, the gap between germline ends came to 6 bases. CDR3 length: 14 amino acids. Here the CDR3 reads CASSYRGNTGELFF. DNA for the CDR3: TGTGCCAGCAGTTACAGGGGAAACACCGGGGAGCTGTTTTTT.

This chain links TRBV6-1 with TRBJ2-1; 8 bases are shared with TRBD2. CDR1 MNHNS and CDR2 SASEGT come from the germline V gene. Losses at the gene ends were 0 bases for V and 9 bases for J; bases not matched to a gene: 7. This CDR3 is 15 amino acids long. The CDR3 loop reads CASSEALVAGTEQFF. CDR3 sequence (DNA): TGTGCCAGCAGTGAAGCGTTGGTAGCGGGGACTGAGCAGTTCTTC.

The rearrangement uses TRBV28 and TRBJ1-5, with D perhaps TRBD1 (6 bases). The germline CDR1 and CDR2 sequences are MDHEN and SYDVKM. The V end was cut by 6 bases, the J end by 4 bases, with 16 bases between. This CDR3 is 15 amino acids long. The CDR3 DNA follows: TGTGCCAGCAGCCAGGGGTTCGGGAGGAATCAGCCCCAGCATTTT. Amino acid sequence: CASSQGFGRNQPQHF.

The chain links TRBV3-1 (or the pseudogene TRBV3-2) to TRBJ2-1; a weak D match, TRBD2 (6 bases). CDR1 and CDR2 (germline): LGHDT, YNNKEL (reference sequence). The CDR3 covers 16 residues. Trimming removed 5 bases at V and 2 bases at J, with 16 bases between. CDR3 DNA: TGTGCCAGCAGCAACCTGACTAGTTGGGCCTACAATGAGCAGTTCTTC. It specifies CASSNLTSWAYNEQFF.

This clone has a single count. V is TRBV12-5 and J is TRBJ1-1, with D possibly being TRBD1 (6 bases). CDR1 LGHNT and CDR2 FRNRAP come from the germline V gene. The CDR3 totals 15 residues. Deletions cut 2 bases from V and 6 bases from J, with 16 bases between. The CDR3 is CASGLRQGRGSEAFF. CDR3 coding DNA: TGTGCTAGTGGTTTGCGGCAGGGGAGGGGGTCTGAAGCTTTCTTT.

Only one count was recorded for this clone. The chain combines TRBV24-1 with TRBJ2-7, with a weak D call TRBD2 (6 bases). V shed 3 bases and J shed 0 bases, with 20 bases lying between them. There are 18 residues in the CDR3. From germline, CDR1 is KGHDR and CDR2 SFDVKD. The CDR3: CATSDGHPGLQSSYEQYF. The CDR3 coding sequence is TGTGCCACCAGTGATGGACACCCGGGACTGCAGAGCTCCTACGAGCAGTACTTC.

The CDR3 coding sequence is TGTGCCACCAGTAGGTTGGGGGGTGACACCGGGGAGCTGTTTTTT. Its protein is CATSRLGGDTGELFF. V gene TRBV24-1 combines with J gene TRBJ2-2; the D gene is possibly TRBD2 (6 bases). The CDR3 is 15 residues long. Trimming removed 6 bases from V and 3 bases from J, with 13 bases in between. CDR1 is KGHDR and CDR2 is SFDVKD in the germline V gene.

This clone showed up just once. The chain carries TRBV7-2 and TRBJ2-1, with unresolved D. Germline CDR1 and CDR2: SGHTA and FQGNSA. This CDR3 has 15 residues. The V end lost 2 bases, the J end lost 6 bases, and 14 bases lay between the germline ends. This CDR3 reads CASSLILLVANEQFF. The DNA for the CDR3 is TGTGCCAGCAGCTTAATCCTTCTGGTAGCCAATGAGCAGTTCTTC.

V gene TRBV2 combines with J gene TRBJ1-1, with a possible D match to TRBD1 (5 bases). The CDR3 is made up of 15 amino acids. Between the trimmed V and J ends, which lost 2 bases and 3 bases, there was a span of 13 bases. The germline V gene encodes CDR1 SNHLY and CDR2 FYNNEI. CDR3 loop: CASSEWGVRDTEAFF. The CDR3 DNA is TGTGCCAGCAGTGAATGGGGGGTTAGGGACACTGAAGCTTTCTTT.